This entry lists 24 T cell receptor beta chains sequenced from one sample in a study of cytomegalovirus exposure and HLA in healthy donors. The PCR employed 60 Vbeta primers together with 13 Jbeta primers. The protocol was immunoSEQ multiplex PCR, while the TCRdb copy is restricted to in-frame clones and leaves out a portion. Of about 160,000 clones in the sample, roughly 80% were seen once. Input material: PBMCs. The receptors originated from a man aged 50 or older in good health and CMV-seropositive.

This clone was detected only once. The CDR3 nucleotides read TGCGCCAGCAGCTTGGGATCCGGGAGGAACACCATATATTTT. Amino acid sequence: CASSLGSGRNTIYF. This chain links TRBV5-1 with TRBJ1-3; D is unclear. V was cut by 0 bases and J by 7 bases, with 11 bases left in between. This CDR3 is 14 amino acids long. Germline V lookup: CDR1 SGHRS, CDR2 YFSETQ. Full variable domain (remainder filled in from reference TRBV5-1 and TRBJ1-3): KAGVTQTPRYLIKTRGQQVTLSCSPISGHRSVSWYQQTPGQGLQFLFEYFSETQRNKGNFPGRFSGRQFSNSRSEMNVSTLELGDSALYLCASSLGSGRNTIYFGEGSWLTVV.

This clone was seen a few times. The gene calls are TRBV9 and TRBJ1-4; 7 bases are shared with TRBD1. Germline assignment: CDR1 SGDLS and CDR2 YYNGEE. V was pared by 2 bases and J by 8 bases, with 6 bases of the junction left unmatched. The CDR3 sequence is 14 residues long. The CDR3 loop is CASSVGTESEKLFF. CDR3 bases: TGTGCCAGCAGCGTTGGGACAGAGAGCGAAAAACTGTTTTTT.

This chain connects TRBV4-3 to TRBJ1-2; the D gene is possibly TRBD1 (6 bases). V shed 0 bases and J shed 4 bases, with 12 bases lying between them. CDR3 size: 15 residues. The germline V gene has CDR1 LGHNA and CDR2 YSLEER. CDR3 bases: TGCGCCAGCAGCCAAGAACAGGGCGAAGGCTATGGCTACACCTTC. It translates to CASSQEQGEGYGYTF.

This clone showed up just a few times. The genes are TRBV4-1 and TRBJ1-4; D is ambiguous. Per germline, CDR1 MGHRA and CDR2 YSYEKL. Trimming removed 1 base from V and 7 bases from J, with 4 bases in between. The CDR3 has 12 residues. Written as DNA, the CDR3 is TGCGCCAGCAGCCAAGCCCTTGAAAAACTGTTTTTT. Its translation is CASSQALEKLFF.

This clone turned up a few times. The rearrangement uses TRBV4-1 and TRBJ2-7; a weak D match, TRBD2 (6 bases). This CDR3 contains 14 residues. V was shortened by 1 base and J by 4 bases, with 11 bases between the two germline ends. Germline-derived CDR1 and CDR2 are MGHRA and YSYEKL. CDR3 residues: CASSQGGDRYEQYF. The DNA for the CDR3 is TGCGCCAGCAGCCAAGGGGGGGATAGGTACGAGCAGTACTTC.

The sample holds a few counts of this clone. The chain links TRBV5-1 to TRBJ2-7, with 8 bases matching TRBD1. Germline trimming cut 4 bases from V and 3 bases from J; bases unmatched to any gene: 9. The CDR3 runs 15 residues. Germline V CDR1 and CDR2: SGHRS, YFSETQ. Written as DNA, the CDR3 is TGCGCCAGCAGCCTACAGGGGGTTACCAACTACGAGCAGTACTTC. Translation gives CASSLQGVTNYEQYF.

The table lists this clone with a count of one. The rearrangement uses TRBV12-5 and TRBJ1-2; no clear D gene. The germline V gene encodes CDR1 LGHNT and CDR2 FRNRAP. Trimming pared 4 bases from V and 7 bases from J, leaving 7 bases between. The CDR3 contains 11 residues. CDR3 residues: CASGSPSGYTF. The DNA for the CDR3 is TGTGCTAGTGGTTCCCCCTCTGGCTACACCTTC.

The DNA for the CDR3 is TGTGCCAGTAGTTACAGGGGGGCGAACACCGGGGAGCTGTTTTTT. This translates into CASSYRGANTGELFF. This sequence joins TRBV19 and TRBJ2-2, with 8 bases fitting TRBD1. CDR3 length equals 15 residues. The V segment lost 5 bases and the J segment 0 bases; nucleotides outside the gene matches: 2. The germline CDR1 and CDR2 sequences are LNHDA and SQIVND (reference sequence).

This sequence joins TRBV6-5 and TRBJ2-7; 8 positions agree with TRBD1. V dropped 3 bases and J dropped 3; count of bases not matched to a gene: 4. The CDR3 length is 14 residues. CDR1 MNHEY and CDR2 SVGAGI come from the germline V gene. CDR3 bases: TGTGCCAGCAGTTATAAGGGACAGGTCTACGAGCAGTACTTC. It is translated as CASSYKGQVYEQYF.

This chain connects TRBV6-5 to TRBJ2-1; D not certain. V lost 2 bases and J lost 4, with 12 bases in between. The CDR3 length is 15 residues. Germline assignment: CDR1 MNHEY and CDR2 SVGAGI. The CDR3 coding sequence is TGTGCCAGCAGTTACCCCACGGTCGTATACAATGAGCAGTTCTTC. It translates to CASSYPTVVYNEQFF.

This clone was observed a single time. CDR3 loop: CAWARKQGNYNEQFF. In DNA, the CDR3 is TGTGCCTGGGCGAGGAAACAGGGGAACTACAATGAGCAGTTCTTC. V is TRBV30 and J is TRBJ2-1; 7 bases are a match to TRBD1. Germline assignment: CDR1 GTSNPN and CDR2 SVGIG (reference sequence). V lost 5 bases to trimming and J lost 3 bases; unmatched junction nucleotides: 10. The CDR3 runs 15 residues. The full variable domain, in which reference TRBV30 and TRBJ2-1 provide the parts outside the CDR3, is SQTIHQWPATLVQPVGSPLSLECTVEGTSNPNLYWYRQAAGRGLQLLFYSVGIGQISSEVPQNLSASRPQDRQFILSSKKLLLSDSGFYLCAWARKQGNYNEQFFGPGTRLTVL.

The CDR3 coding sequence is TGTGCCAGCAGGCCGGGACAGGGGTACAATGAGCAGTTCTTC. Translated, it gives CASRPGQGYNEQFF. V and J are TRBV7-6 and TRBJ2-1, with 10 bases aligning to TRBD1. CDR3 size: 14 residues. The ends lost 6 bases at V and 4 bases at J; junction bases unmatched: 3. Germline CDR1 reads SGHVS; CDR2 reads FNYEAQ.

CDR3 sequence (DNA): TGTGCCAGCAGCGTAGGAGCTAGCGGGGGGTTCTCCTCCTACAATGAGCAGTTCTTC. It specifies CASSVGASGGFSSYNEQFF. The chain uses TRBV9 and TRBJ2-1, with 11 bases identical to TRBD2. In germline, CDR1 is SGDLS, CDR2 YYNGEE. V lost 0 bases and J lost 0; bases outside the gene matches: 8. The CDR3 runs to 19 residues.

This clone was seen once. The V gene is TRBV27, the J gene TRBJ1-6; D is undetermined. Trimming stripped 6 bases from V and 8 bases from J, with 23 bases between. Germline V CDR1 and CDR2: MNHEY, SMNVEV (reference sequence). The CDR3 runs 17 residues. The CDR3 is CASSPTIRVIGDSPLHF. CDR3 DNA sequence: TGTGCCAGCAGCCCGACTATTCGGGTCATAGGAGATTCACCCCTCCACTTT.

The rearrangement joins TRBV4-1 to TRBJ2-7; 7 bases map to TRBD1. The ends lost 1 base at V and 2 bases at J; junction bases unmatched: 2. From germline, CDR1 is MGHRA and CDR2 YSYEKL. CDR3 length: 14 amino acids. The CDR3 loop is CASSQGQGAYEQYF. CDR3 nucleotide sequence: TGCGCCAGCAGCCAAGGTCAGGGGGCCTACGAGCAGTACTTC.

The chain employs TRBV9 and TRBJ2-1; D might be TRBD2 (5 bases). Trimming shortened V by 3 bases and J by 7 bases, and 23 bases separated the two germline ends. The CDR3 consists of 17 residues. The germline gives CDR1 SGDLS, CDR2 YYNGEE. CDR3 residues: CASSAAISAYPPNEQFF. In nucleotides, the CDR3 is TGTGCCAGCAGCGCCGCTATTAGCGCCTATCCCCCAAATGAGCAGTTCTTC.

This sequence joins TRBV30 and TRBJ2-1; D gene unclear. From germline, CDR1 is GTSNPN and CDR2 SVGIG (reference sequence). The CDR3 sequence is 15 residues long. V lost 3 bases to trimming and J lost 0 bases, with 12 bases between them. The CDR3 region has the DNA TGTGCCTGGAGGAATAACTTATTCTCCTACAATGAGCAGTTCTTC. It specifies CAWRNNLFSYNEQFF.

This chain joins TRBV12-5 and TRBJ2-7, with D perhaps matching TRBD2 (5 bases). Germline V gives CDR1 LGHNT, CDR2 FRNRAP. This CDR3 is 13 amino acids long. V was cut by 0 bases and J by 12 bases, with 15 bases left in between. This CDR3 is CASGLVSPGLRYF. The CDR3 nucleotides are TGTGCTAGTGGTTTGGTAAGTCCCGGACTGAGGTACTTC.

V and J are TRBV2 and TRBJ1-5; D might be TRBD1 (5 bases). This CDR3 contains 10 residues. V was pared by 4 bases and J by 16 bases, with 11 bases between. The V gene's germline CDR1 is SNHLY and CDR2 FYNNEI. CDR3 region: CASSGRDSHF. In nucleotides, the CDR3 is TGTGCCAGCAGTGGTCGGGACTCCCATTTT.

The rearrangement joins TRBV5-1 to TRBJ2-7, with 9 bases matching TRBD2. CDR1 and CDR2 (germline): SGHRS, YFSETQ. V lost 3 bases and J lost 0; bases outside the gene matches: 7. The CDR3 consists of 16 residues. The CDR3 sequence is CASSSPPTSGSYEQYF. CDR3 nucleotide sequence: TGCGCCAGCAGCTCTCCCCCGACTAGCGGCTCCTACGAGCAGTACTTC.

The CDR3 loop is CASSVEGLAGGAEQFF. The CDR3 DNA reads TGTGCCAGCAGCGTAGAGGGTCTAGCGGGGGGGGCTGAGCAGTTCTTC. This rearrangement joins TRBV9 to TRBJ2-1; TRBD2 agrees at 12 bases. Trimming at V came to 0 bases and at J to 9 bases, leaving 7 bases not matched to a gene. The CDR3 is 16 residues long. Germline assignment: CDR1 SGDLS and CDR2 YYNGEE.

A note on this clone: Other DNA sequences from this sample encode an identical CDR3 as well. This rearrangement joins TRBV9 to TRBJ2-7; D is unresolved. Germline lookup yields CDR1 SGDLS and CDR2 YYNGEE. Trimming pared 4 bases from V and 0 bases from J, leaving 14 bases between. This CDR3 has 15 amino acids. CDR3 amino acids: CASSPESRSSYEQYF. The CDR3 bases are TGTGCCAGCAGCCCAGAGTCCCGGAGCTCCTACGAGCAGTACTTC.

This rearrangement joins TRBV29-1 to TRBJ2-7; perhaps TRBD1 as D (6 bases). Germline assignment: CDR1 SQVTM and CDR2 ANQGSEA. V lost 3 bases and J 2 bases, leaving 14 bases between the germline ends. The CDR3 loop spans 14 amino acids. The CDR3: CSVEVGRGPYEQYF. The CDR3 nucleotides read TGCAGCGTTGAGGTGGGCAGGGGCCCCTACGAGCAGTACTTC.

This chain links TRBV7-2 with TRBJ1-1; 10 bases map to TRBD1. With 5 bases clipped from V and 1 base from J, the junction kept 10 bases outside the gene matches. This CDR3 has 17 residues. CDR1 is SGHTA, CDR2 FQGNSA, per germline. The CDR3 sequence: CASSAPGTGDGNTEAFF. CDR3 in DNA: TGTGCCAGCAGCGCCCCCGGGACAGGGGATGGGAACACTGAAGCTTTCTTT.